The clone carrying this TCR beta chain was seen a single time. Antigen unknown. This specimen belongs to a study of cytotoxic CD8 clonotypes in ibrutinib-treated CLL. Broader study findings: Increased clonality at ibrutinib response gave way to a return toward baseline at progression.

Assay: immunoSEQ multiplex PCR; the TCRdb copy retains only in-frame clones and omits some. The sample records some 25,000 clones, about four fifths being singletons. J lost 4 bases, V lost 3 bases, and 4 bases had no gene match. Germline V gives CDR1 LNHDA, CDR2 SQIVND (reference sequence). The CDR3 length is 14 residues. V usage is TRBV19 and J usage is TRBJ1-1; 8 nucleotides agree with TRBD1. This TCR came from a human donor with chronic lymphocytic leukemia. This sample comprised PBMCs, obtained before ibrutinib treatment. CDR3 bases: TGTGCCAGTAGTATCGCAGACAGGGGCACTGAAGCTTTCTTT. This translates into CASSIADRGTEAFF. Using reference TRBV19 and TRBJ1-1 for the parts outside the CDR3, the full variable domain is DGGITQSPKYLFRKEGQNVTLSCEQNLNHDAMYWYRQDPGQGLRLIYYSQIVNDFQKGDIAEGYSVSREKKESFPLTVTSAQKNPTAFYLCASSIADRGTEAFFGQGTRLTVV.